Listed below are T cell receptor beta chains from one sample, sequenced in a study of neurological immune-mediated disorders. TCRdb processed the 5' RACE reads anew with MiXCR; each CDR3 protein has one entry. The data show 93,000 or so distinct CDR3 sequences, with 10% to 11% seen just once and around 3.1% held by the top ten. Sequenced input: PBMCs. The receptor source for this set is a female donor with HTLV-1-associated myelopathy (HAM/TSP). Both conserved end residues are part of each CDR3. The D gene is left open where the match is weak. Where a row states a size, it is once, few, many or the class of an expanded clone; other rows omit it.

v_gene	j_gene	abundance	d_gene	len	CDR3nt	CDR3aa
TRBV5-1	TRBJ2-1	many	NA	15	TGCGCCAGCAGCTCTCCTGACGACTCCTACAATGAGCAGTTCTTC	CASSSPDDSYNEQFF
TRBV20-1	TRBJ2-1	NA	NA	11	TGCAGTGCTAGTACCGGGACTTGCCGGTTCTTT	CSASTGTCRFF
TRBV12-2	TRBJ1-4	NA	NA	18	TGTGCAAGTCGAGGAGGTTATAGCCAACAGGAGGGGGGGGAAAAACTGTTTTTT	CASRGGYSQQEGGEKLFF
TRBV6-1	TRBJ2-1	many	TRBD1	13	TGTGCCAGCAGTATAACAGGGGACAATGAGCAGTTCTTC	CASSITGDNEQFF
TRBV20-1	TRBJ2-3	many	TRBD2	15	TGCAGTGCTCGGGGACTAGCGGGGTCCACAGATACGCAGTATTTT	CSARGLAGSTDTQYF
TRBV14	TRBJ2-7	few	TRBD1	15	TGTGCCAGCAGCCAAGGAACAGGGGGGTTCTACGAGCAGTACTTC	CASSQGTGGFYEQYF
TRBV3-1	TRBJ2-7	many	TRBD1	13	TGTGCCAGCTCCCGGACAGGGGGCTACGAGCAGTACTTC	CASSRTGGYEQYF
TRBV5-1	TRBJ2-7	few	NA	17	TGCGCCAGCAGCTCCTTAACAACTAGCTCCGTTGCCTACGAGCAGTACTTC	CASSSLTTSSVAYEQYF
TRBV7-8	TRBJ2-3	many	NA	17	TGTGCCAGCAGCCAGAGGGCCCCTCGGGGCAGCACAGATACGCAGTATTTT	CASSQRAPRGSTDTQYF
TRBV6-2/TRBV6-3	TRBJ2-1	many	TRBD2	15	TGTGCCAGCAGCTACCAGCGGGGGGGGTTCAATGAGCAGTTCTTC	CASSYQRGGFNEQFF
TRBV20-1	TRBJ2-1	NA	NA	15	TGCAGTGCTCTCGACCCGAGAAGCTCCTACAATGAGCAGTTCTTC	CSALDPRSSYNEQFF